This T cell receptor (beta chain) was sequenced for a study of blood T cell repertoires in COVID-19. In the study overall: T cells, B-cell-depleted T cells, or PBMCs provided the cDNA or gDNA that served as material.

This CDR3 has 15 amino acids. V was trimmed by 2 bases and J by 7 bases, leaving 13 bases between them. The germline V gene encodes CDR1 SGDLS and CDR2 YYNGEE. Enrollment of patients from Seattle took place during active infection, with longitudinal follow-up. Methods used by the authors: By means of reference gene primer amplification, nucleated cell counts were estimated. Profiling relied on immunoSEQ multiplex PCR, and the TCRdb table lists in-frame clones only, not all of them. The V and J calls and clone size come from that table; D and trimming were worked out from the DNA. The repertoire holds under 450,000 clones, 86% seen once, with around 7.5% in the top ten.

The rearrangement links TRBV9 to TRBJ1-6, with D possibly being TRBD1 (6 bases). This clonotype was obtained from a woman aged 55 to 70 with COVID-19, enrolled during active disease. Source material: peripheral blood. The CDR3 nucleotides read TGTGCCAGCAGCGTTCAAGCAGGGGACAATTCACCCCTCCACTTT. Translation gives CASSVQAGDNSPLHF.